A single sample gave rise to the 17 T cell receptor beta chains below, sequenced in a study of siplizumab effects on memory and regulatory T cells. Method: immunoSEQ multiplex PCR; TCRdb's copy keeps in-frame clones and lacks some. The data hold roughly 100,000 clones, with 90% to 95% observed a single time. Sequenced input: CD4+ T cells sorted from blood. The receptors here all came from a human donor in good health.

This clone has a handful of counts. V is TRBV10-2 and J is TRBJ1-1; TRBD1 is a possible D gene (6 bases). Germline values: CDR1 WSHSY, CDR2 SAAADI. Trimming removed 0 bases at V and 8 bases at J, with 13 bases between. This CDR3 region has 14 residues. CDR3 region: CASSESGGGREAFF. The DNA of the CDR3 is TGCGCCAGCAGTGAGTCTGGGGGGGGGCGCGAAGCTTTCTTT.

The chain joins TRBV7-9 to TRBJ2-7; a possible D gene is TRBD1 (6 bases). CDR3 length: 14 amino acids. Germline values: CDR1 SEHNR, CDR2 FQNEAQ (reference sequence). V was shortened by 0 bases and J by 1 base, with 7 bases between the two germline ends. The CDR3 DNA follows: TGTGCCAGCAGCTTAGCCAGGGGATCCTACGAGCAGTACTTC. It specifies CASSLARGSYEQYF. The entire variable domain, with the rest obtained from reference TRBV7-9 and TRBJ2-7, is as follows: DTGVSQNPRHKITKRGQNVTFRCDPISEHNRLYWYRQTLGQGPEFLTYFQNEAQLEKSRLLSDRFSAERPKGSFSTLEIQRTEQGDSAMYLCASSLARGSYEQYFGPGTRLTVT.

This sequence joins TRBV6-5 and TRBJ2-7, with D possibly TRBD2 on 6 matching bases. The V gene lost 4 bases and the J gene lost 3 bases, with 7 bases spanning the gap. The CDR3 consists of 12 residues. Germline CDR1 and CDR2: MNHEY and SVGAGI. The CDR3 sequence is CASSSSVYEQYF. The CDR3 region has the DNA TGTGCCAGCAGTTCTAGCGTCTACGAGCAGTACTTC.

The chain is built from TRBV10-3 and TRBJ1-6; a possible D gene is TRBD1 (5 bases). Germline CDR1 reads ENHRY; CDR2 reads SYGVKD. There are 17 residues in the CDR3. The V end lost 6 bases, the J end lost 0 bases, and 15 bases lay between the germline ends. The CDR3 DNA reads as TGTGCCATCAGCCGGGACTCAACGAGCTCCTATAATTCACCCCTCCACTTT. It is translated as CAISRDSTSSYNSPLHF.

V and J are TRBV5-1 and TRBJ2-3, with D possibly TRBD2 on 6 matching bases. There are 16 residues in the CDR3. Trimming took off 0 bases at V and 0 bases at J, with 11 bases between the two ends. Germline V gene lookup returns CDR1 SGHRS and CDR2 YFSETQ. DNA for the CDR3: TGCGCCAGCAGCTTGGATGCGGAGGGGAGCACAGATACGCAGTATTTT. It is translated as CASSLDAEGSTDTQYF.

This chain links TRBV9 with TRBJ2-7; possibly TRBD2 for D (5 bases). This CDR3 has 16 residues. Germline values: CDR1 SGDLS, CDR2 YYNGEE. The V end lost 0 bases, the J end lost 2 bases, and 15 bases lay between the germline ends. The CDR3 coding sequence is TGTGCCAGCAGCGTAGGATGGGCTAGCCGCACCTACGAGCAGTACTTC. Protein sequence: CASSVGWASRTYEQYF.

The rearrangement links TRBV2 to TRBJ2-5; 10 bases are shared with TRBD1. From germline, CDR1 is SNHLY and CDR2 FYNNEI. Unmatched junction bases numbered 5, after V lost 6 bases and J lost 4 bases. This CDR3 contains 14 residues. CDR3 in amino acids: CASSWDRGGETQYF. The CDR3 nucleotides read TGTGCCAGCAGCTGGGACAGGGGTGGAGAGACCCAGTACTTC.

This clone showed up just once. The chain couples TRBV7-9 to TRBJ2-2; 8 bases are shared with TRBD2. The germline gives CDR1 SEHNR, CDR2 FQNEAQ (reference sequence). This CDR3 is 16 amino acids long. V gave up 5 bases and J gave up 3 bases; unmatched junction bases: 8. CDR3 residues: CASSPLGTSDTGELFF. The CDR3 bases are TGTGCCAGCAGCCCATTAGGGACTAGTGACACCGGGGAGCTGTTTTTT.

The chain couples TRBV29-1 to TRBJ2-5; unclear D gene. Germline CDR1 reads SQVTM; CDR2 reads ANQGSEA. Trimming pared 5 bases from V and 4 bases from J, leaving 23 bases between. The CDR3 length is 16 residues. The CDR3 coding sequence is TGCAGCGTTCCGGCCGGTAGTACTAATAAGGGAGAGACCCAGTACTTC. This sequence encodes CSVPAGSTNKGETQYF.

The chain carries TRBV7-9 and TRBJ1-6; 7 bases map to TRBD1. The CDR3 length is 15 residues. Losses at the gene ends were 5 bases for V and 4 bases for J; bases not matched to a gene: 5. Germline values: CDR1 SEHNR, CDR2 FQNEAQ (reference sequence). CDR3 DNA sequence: TGTGCCAGCAGCACCGGCAGGGGGTATAATTCACCCCTCCACTTT. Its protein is CASSTGRGYNSPLHF.

The CDR3 reads CASSLRDGLIYGYTF. The DNA for the CDR3 is TGTGCCAGCAGCTTGCGGGACGGCCTCATCTATGGCTACACCTTC. The chain carries TRBV5-6 and TRBJ1-2, with D tentatively TRBD1 (5 bases). The germline CDR1 and CDR2 sequences are SGHDT and YYEEEE. This CDR3 is built from 15 residues. With 1 base removed from V and 4 bases from J, the gap between germline ends came to 14 bases.

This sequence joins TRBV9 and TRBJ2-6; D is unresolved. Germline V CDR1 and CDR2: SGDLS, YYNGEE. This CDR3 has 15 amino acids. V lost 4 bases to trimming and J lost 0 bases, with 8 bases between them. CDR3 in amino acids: CASSPEASGANVLTF. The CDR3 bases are TGTGCCAGCAGCCCCGAGGCCTCTGGGGCCAACGTCCTGACTTTC. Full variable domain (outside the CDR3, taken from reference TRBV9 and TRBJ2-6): DSGVTQTPKHLITATGQRVTLRCSPRSGDLSVYWYQQSLDQGLQFLIQYYNGEERAKGNILERFSAQQFPDLHSELNLSSLELGDSALYFCASSPEASGANVLTFGAGSRLTVL.

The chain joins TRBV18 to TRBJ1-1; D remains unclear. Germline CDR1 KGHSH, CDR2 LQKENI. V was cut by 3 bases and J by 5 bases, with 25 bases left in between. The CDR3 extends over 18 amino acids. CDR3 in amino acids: CASSPEVPRGGLGTEAFF. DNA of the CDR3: TGTGCCAGCTCACCCGAGGTCCCCCGAGGTGGTTTGGGGACTGAAGCTTTCTTT. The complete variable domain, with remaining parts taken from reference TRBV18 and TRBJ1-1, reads NAGVMQNPRHLVRRRGQEARLRCSPMKGHSHVYWYRQLPEEGLKFMVYLQKENIIDESGMPKERFSAEFPKEGPSILRIQQVVRGDSAAYFCASSPEVPRGGLGTEAFFGQGTRLTVV.

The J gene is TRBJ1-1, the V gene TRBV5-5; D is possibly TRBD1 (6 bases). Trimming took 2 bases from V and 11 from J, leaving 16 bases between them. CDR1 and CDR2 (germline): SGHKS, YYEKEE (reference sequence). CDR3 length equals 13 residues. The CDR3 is CASSFGGGGSAFF. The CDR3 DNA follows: TGTGCCAGCAGCTTCGGAGGGGGAGGTTCCGCTTTCTTT.

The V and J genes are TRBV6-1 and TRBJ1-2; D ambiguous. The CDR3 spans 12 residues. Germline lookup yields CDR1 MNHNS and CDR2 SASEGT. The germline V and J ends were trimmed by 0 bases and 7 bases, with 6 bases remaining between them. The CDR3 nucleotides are TGTGCCAGCAGTGAAGCACATGCTGGCTACACCTTC. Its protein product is CASSEAHAGYTF.

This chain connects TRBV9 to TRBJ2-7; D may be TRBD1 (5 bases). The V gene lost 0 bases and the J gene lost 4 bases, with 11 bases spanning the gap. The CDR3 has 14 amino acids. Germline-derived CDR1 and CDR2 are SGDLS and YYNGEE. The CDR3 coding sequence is TGTGCCAGCAGCGTAGCGGCAGGGCAGTACGAGCAGTACTTC. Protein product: CASSVAAGQYEQYF. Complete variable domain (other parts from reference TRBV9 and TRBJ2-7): DSGVTQTPKHLITATGQRVTLRCSPRSGDLSVYWYQQSLDQGLQFLIQYYNGEERAKGNILERFSAQQFPDLHSELNLSSLELGDSALYFCASSVAAGQYEQYFGPGTRLTVT.

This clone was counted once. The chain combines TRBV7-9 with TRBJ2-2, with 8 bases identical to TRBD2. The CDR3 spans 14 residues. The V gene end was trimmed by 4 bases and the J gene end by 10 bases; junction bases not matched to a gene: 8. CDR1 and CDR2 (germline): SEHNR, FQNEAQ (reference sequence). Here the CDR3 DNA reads TGTGCCAGCAGCTCCGGGAGGGTATCAGCGGAGCTGTTTTTT. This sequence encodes CASSSGRVSAELFF.